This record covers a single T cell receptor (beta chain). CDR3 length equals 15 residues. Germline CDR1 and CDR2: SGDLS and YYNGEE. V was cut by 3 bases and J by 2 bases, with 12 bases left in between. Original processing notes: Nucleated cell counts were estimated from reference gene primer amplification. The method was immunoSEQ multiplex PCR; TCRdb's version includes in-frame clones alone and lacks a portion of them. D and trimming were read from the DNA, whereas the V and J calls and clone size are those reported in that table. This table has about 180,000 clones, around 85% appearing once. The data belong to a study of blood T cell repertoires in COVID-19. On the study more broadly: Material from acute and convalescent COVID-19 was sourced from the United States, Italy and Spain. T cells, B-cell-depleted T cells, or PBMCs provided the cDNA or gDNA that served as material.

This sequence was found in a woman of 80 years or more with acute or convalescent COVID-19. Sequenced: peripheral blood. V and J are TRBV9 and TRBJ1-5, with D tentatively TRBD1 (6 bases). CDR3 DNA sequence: TGTGCCAGCAGCGCCTTACAGGGAGGCAATCAGCCCCAGCATTTT. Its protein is CASSALQGGNQPQHF. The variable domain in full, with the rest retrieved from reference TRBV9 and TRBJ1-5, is DSGVTQTPKHLITATGQRVTLRCSPRSGDLSVYWYQQSLDQGLQFLIQYYNGEERAKGNILERFSAQQFPDLHSELNLSSLELGDSALYFCASSALQGGNQPQHFGDGTRLSIL.